The 25 T cell receptor beta chains in this list originate from one sample, sequenced in a study of blood T cell repertoires in COVID-19. Some clones are missing from TCRdb's copy, which holds only in-frame ones; the method was immunoSEQ multiplex PCR. This table holds some 150,000 clones, approximately 83% found once. Sequencing was carried out using peripheral blood. The source of these receptors is a woman in her fifties or sixties with COVID-19, enrolled during active disease.

The V gene is TRBV29-1, the J gene TRBJ2-5, with D maybe TRBD1 (6 bases). This CDR3 is 14 amino acids long. The V gene's germline CDR1 is SQVTM and CDR2 ANQGSEA. With 7 bases removed from V and 1 base from J, the gap between germline ends came to 16 bases. The CDR3 nucleotides read TGCAGCGGGGAGACAGGCGTTTTCCAAGAGACCCAGTACTTC. It yields the protein CSGETGVFQETQYF.

The chain employs TRBV6-5 and TRBJ2-1; 7 bases are a match to TRBD1. The CDR3 sequence is 15 residues long. V lost 6 bases, J lost 4 bases, and 9 bases stayed unmatched. In germline, CDR1 is MNHEY, CDR2 SVGAGI. The CDR3 nucleotides are TGTGCCAGCAGGACAACCGGGACAGTTTACAATGAGCAGTTCTTC. Amino acids: CASRTTGTVYNEQFF.

V is TRBV7-9 and J is TRBJ1-2; the D gene is possibly TRBD1 (6 bases). This CDR3 is 14 amino acids long. V shed 5 bases and J shed 2 bases, with 12 bases lying between them. Per the germline V gene, CDR1 is SEHNR and CDR2 is FQNEAQ (reference sequence). The CDR3: CASSAQGFNYGYTF. In DNA form, the CDR3 reads TGTGCCAGCAGCGCCCAGGGGTTCAACTATGGCTACACCTTC.

The chain joins TRBV28 to TRBJ1-2, with a weak D call TRBD1 (5 bases). The germline CDR1 and CDR2 sequences are MDHEN and SYDVKM. V lost 6 bases and J lost 6, with 11 bases in between. The CDR3 contains 12 residues. CDR3 nucleotides: TGTGCCAGCAGGCAGGGATCGGATGGCTACACCTTC. As protein: CASRQGSDGYTF.

The chain employs TRBV6-5 and TRBJ1-2; possible D gene TRBD1, 6 bases. Germline lookup yields CDR1 MNHEY and CDR2 SVGAGI. The V gene lost 0 bases and the J gene lost 8 bases, with 19 bases spanning the gap. The CDR3 totals 16 residues. The CDR3 DNA follows: TGTGCCAGCAGTTACTCTAAGGACAGCCTCGTATCGGGCTACACCTTC. Protein sequence: CASSYSKDSLVSGYTF.

The chain couples TRBV27 to TRBJ2-3; no clear D. This CDR3 has 13 amino acids. The ends were cut back, 3 bases at V and 6 bases at J, with 10 bases in the middle. Germline CDR1 is MNHEY and CDR2 is SMNVEV (reference sequence). This CDR3 reads CASSLSPRDTQYF. CDR3 DNA sequence: TGTGCCAGCAGTTTGTCCCCGAGGGATACGCAGTATTTT.

This chain connects TRBV6-4 to TRBJ2-2; 12 bases are a match to TRBD2. The V and J ends lost 9 bases and 7 bases, in that order; junction bases with no gene match: 12. The CDR3 totals 16 residues. From germline, CDR1 is MRHNA and CDR2 SNTAGT. CDR3 sequence: CASPWTLAGGIGELFF. The CDR3 DNA follows: TGTGCCAGTCCATGGACACTAGCGGGGGGAATCGGGGAGCTGTTTTTT.

This clone was observed a few times. J is TRBJ2-7 and V is TRBV3-1 (or the pseudogene TRBV3-2); 9 bases agree with TRBD1. The V segment lost 0 bases and the J segment 6 bases; nucleotides outside the gene matches: 12. Germline CDR1 and CDR2: LGHDT and YNNKEL (reference sequence). The CDR3 contains 17 residues. Written as DNA, the CDR3 is TGTGCCAGCAGCCAAGATCCTCGGGGGGACAGGGCACTCGAGCAGTACTTC. Translating gives CASSQDPRGDRALEQYF.

CDR3 sequence reads: CASSVELAGSTDTQYF. CDR3 DNA sequence: TGTGCCAGCAGCGTAGAACTAGCGGGCAGCACAGATACGCAGTATTTT. The chain links TRBV9 to TRBJ2-3; 9 nucleotides match TRBD2. This CDR3 is 16 amino acids long. Germline-derived CDR1 and CDR2 are SGDLS and YYNGEE. Germline trimming cut 0 bases from V and 0 bases from J; bases unmatched to any gene: 2.

The CDR3 DNA reads TGTGCCAGTAGCCAACAGGGGGACACTGAAGCTTTCTTT. The encoded protein is CASSQQGDTEAFF. The chain uses TRBV19 and TRBJ1-1, with 8 bases lining up with TRBD1. This CDR3 has 13 amino acids. Losses at the gene ends were 6 bases for V and 3 bases for J; bases not matched to a gene: 3. Germline V gene lookup returns CDR1 LNHDA and CDR2 SQIVND (reference sequence).

V and J are TRBV1 and TRBJ2-7; the D call TRBD1 from the table was never checked on the DNA. TRBV1 constitutes a pseudogene. The CDR3 is 14 residues long. In DNA form, the CDR3 reads TGCACCAGCAGCCGCGGGACAGGGGACTACGAGCAGTACTTC. It is translated as CTSSRGTGDYEQYF.

The V call is TRBV5-4, the J call TRBJ1-2; 11 bases line up with TRBD1. Germline assignment: CDR1 SGHNT and CDR2 YYREEE (reference sequence). This CDR3 is 16 amino acids long. J gave up 6 bases and V 4 bases, and 11 bases lay outside the gene matches. The CDR3 DNA sequence: TGTGCCAGCAGCCCGCTTGCAGGACAGGGGGCTGATGGCTACACCTTC. Its protein product is CASSPLAGQGADGYTF.

J is TRBJ2-1 and V is TRBV11-3; a weak D match, TRBD1 (5 bases). Germline V CDR1 and CDR2: SGHNT, YENEEA. The V and J ends lost 3 bases and 6 bases respectively, with 9 bases between them. The CDR3 has 13 amino acids. The CDR3 here is CASSFITGNEQFF. The CDR3 DNA follows: TGTGCCAGCAGCTTCATTACAGGCAATGAGCAGTTCTTC.

This clone appeared once. V is TRBV19 and J is TRBJ2-3; D might be TRBD1 (6 bases). Trimming removed 5 bases from V and 5 bases from J, with 14 bases in between. Per germline, CDR1 LNHDA and CDR2 SQIVND (reference sequence). The CDR3 has 14 residues. CDR3 region: CASSRDRTRDTQYF. DNA of the CDR3: TGTGCCAGTAGTCGAGACAGGACCCGAGATACGCAGTATTTT. The entire variable domain, with the rest obtained from reference TRBV19 and TRBJ2-3, is as follows: DGGITQSPKYLFRKEGQNVTLSCEQNLNHDAMYWYRQDPGQGLRLIYYSQIVNDFQKGDIAEGYSVSREKKESFPLTVTSAQKNPTAFYLCASSRDRTRDTQYFGPGTRLTVL.

The sample holds a few counts of this clone. V and J are TRBV5-1 and TRBJ2-2, with TRBD2 identical over 8 bases. The CDR3 runs to 15 residues. Germline V gene sequence: CDR1 SGHRS, CDR2 YFSETQ. Trimming cost V 3 bases and J 1 base; bases outside gene matches: 2. The chain's CDR3 is CASSYTSGNTGELFF. DNA for the CDR3: TGCGCCAGCAGCTACACTAGCGGGAACACCGGGGAGCTGTTTTTT.

The chain is built from TRBV3-1 (or the pseudogene TRBV3-2) and TRBJ2-3, with TRBD1 matching over 10 bases. Per germline, CDR1 LGHDT and CDR2 YNNKEL (reference sequence). This CDR3 has 15 residues. V trimming: 3 bases; J trimming: 10 bases; junction bases outside the gene matches: 10. The CDR3 DNA reads as TGTGCCAGCAGCCAGCAACCCGGGACAGGGGACCCGCAGTATTTT. Translated: CASSQQPGTGDPQYF.

The chain's CDR3 is CASSPDRDTQYF. DNA for the CDR3: TGTGCCAGCAGTCCGGACAGAGATACGCAGTATTTT. The chain has TRBV12-3 or TRBV12-4 and TRBJ2-3, with a possible D match to TRBD1 (6 bases). Trimming left V 5 bases short and J 5 bases short, with 8 bases between. The CDR3 spans 12 residues.

This chain links TRBV2 with TRBJ1-5; TRBD1 agrees at 8 bases. Germline assignment: CDR1 SNHLY and CDR2 FYNNEI. The CDR3 covers 14 residues. Trimming at V came to 4 bases and at J to 7 bases, leaving 6 bases not matched to a gene. CDR3 protein: CASSGGQVGQPQHF. CDR3 coding DNA: TGTGCCAGCAGTGGGGGACAGGTTGGCCAGCCCCAGCATTTT.

The rearrangement uses TRBV7-8 and TRBJ1-1; 9 positions agree with TRBD1. V shed 5 bases and J 11 bases; nucleotides not matched to a gene: 9. Germline V CDR1 and CDR2: SGHVS, FQNEAQ. The length of the CDR3 is 13 residues. CDR3: CASSPDRGRTAFF. DNA of the CDR3: TGTGCCAGCAGCCCGGACAGGGGTCGAACGGCTTTCTTT.

This sequence joins TRBV3-1 (or the pseudogene TRBV3-2) and TRBJ1-6; D may be TRBD1 (6 bases). V dropped 0 bases and J dropped 10 bases, with 10 bases sitting between them. CDR1 is LGHDT and CDR2 is YNNKEL in the germline V gene (reference sequence). The length of the CDR3 is 14 residues. CDR3 bases: TGTGCCAGCAGCCAAGACAGGGGAAGCTCACCCCTCCACTTT. Residues: CASSQDRGSSPLHF.

The J gene is TRBJ1-1, the V gene TRBV6-5; the D gene is possibly TRBD1 (5 bases). The CDR3 is 15 residues long. Germline V lookup: CDR1 MNHEY, CDR2 SVGAGI. The germline V and J ends were trimmed by 7 bases and 1 base, with 16 bases remaining between them. The chain's CDR3 is CASNLPGLGNTEAFF. The CDR3 DNA reads TGTGCCAGCAACCTCCCGGGACTGGGGAACACTGAAGCTTTCTTT.

The chain carries TRBV5-6 and TRBJ2-3; the match to TRBD2 covers 13 bases. With V trimmed by 6 bases and J by 1 base, 5 bases remained unmatched. CDR3 size: 16 residues. Germline loops: CDR1 SGHDT, CDR2 YYEEEE. The CDR3 DNA reads as TGTGCCAGCACCCTACTAGCGGGGGGGCGCACAGATACGCAGTATTTT. This codes for CASTLLAGGRTDTQYF. The entire variable domain, with the rest obtained from reference TRBV5-6 and TRBJ2-3, is as follows: DAGVTQSPTHLIKTRGQQVTLRCSPKSGHDTVSWYQQALGQGPQFIFQYYEEEERQRGNFPDRFSGHQFPNYSSELNVNALLLGDSALYLCASTLLAGGRTDTQYFGPGTRLTVL.

The J gene is TRBJ2-3, the V gene TRBV6-1; 10 bases map to TRBD2. J was trimmed by 1 base and V by 6 bases; bases with no gene match: 4. Germline values: CDR1 MNHNS, CDR2 SASEGT. The CDR3 has 15 residues. The CDR3 spells CASRYLAGGTDTQYF. The CDR3 nucleotides are TGTGCCAGCAGGTACCTAGCGGGGGGCACAGATACGCAGTATTTT.

CDR3 loop: CASSEQGGETQYF. CDR3 nucleotides: TGTGCCAGCAGTGAGCAGGGCGGTGAGACCCAGTACTTC. This chain connects TRBV2 to TRBJ2-5, with a weak D call TRBD1 (5 bases). Germline lookup yields CDR1 SNHLY and CDR2 FYNNEI. The CDR3 is made up of 13 amino acids. V was cut by 3 bases and J by 5 bases, with 10 bases left in between.

This clone was seen a few times. V is TRBV3-1 (or the pseudogene TRBV3-2) and J is TRBJ1-1, with D possibly matching TRBD1 (5 bases). The CDR3 contains 13 residues. Between the trimmed V and J ends, which lost 4 bases and 3 bases, there was a span of 9 bases. The germline V gene has CDR1 LGHDT and CDR2 YNNKEL (reference sequence). The CDR3 spells CASSPRGDTEAFF. The CDR3 bases are TGTGCCAGCAGCCCCCGGGGGGACACTGAAGCTTTCTTT.